This T cell receptor beta chain was sequenced in a study of T cells in localized non-small cell lung cancer. Study results and caveats: For the top 100 tumor clones, a median roughly 53 also appeared in adjacent lung. Exceeding tumor, uninvolved adjacent lung had the highest T cell clonality. A single tumor region was sequenced, leaving heterogeneity possible. A raised T cell density in blood coincided with lengthier overall survival.

With regard to this clone: What it binds is unknown.

The V end was cut by 4 bases, the J end by 0 bases, with 16 bases between. CDR3 length: 16 residues. Libraries were prepared by immunoSEQ multiplex PCR; TCRdb keeps only in-frame clonotypes and omits some of them. The repertoire consists of tens of thousands of clones, with about 90% occurring once and the leading ten covering roughly 1.2%. The V call is TRBV5-3, the J call TRBJ1-1, with D tentatively TRBD1 (5 bases). TRBV5-3 is labeled an ORF, and its function is uncertain. This specimen was peripheral blood, taken before any cancer treatment. The TCR sequence derives from a woman between 35 and 70 years old with stage I lung adenocarcinoma. DNA for the CDR3: TGTGCCAGAAGCCAAGAGAAACAGGTCATGAACACTGAAGCTTTCTTT. It codes for CARSQEKQVMNTEAFF.